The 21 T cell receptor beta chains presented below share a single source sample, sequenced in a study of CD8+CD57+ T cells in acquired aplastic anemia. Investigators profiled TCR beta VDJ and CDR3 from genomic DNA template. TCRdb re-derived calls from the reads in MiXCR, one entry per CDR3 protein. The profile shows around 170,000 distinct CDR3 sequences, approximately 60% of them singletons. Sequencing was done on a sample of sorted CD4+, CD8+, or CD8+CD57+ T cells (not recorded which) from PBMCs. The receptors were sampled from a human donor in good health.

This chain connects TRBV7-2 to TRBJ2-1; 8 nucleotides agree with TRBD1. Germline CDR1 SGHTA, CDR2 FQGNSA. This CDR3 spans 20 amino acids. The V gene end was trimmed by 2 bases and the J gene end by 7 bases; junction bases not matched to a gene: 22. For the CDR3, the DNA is TGTGCCAGCAGCTTAATGGGTTTGTTCCGGGAGACAGGGGAGACAAATGAGCAGTTCTTC. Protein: CASSLMGLFRETGETNEQFF.

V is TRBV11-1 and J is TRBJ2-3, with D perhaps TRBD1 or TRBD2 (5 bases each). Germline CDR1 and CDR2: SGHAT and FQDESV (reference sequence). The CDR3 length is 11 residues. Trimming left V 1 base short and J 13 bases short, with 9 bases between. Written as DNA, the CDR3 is TGTGCCAGCAGCTTAGGGGGACCGAAGTATTTT. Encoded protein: CASSLGGPKYF.

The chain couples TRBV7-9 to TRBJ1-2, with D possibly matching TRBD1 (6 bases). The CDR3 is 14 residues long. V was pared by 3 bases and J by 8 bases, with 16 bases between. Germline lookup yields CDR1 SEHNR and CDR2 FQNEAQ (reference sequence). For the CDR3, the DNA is TGTGCCAGCAGCTTGCTGGCAAGGGGGGGAGGCTACACCTTC. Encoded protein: CASSLLARGGGYTF. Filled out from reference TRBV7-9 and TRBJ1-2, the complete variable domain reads DTGVSQNPRHKITKRGQNVTFRCDPISEHNRLYWYRQTLGQGPEFLTYFQNEAQLEKSRLLSDRFSAERPKGSFSTLEIQRTEQGDSAMYLCASSLLARGGGYTFGSGTRLTVV.

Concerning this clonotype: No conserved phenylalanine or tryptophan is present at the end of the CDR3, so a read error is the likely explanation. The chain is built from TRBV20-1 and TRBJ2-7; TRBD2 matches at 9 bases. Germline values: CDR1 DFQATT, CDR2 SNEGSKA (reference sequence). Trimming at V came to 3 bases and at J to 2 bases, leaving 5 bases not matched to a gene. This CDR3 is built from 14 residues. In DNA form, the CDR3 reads TGCAGTGCTAGGAAAGCGGGAGGAACCTACGAGCAGTACTCC. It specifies CSARKAGGTYEQYS.

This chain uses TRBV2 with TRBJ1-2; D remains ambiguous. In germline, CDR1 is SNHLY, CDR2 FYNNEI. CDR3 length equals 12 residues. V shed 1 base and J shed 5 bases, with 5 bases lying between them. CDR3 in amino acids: CASSEGRYGYTF. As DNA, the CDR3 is TGTGCCAGCAGTGAAGGAAGGTATGGCTACACCTTC. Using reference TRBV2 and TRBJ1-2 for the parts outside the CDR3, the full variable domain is EPEVTQTPSHQVTQMGQEVILRCVPISNHLYFYWYRQILGQKVEFLVSFYNNEISEKSEIFDDQFSVERPDGSNFTLKIRSTKLEDSAMYFCASSEGRYGYTFGSGTRLTVV.

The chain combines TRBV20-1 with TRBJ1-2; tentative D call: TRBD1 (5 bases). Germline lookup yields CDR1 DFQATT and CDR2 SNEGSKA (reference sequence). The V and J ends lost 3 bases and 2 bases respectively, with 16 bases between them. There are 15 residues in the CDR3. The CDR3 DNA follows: TGCAGTGCTAGTCCTACCCCGGGGCTAAACTATGGCTACACCTTC. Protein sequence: CSASPTPGLNYGYTF.

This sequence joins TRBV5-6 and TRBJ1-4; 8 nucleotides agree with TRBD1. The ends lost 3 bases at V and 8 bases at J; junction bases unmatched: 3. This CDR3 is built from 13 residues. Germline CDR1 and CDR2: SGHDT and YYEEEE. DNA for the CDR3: TGTGCCAGCAGCTACGGACAGGGCGAAAAACTGTTTTTT. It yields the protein CASSYGQGEKLFF.

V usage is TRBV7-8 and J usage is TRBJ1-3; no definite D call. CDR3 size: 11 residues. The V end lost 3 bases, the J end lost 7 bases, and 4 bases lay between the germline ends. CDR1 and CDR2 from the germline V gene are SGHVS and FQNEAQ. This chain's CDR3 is CASSFSNTIYF. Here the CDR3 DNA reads TGTGCCAGCAGCTTCAGCAACACCATATATTTT. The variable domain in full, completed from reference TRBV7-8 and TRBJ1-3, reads GAGVSQSPRYKVAKRGQDVALRCDPISGHVSLFWYQQALGQGPEFLTYFQNEAQLDKSGLPSDRFFAERPEGSVSTLKIQRTQQEDSAVYLCASSFSNTIYFGEGSWLTVV.

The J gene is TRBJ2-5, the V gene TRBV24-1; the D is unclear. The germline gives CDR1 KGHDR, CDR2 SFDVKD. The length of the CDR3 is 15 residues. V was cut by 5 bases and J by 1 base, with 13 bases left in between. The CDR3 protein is CATSADLGGQETQYF. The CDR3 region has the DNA TGTGCCACCAGTGCTGATTTGGGCGGCCAAGAGACCCAGTACTTC.

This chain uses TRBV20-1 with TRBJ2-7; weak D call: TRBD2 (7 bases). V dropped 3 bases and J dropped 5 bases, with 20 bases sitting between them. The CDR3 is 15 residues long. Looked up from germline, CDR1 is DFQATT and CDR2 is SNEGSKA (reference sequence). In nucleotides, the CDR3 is TGCAGTGCTAGTAAGGGGGGGACCCTCGGGAACGAGCAGTACTTC. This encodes CSASKGGTLGNEQYF.

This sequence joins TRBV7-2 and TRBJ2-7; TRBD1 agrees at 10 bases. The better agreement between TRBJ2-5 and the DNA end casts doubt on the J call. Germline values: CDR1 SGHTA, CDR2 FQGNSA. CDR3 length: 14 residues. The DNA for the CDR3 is TGTGCCAGCAGCCCGGACAGGGGGAGGGGGACCCAGTACTTC. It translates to CASSPDRGRGTQYF.

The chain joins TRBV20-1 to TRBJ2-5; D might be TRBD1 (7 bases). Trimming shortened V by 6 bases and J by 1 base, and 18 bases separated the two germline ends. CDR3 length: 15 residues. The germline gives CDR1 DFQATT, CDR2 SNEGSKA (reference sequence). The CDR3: CSAHYRGGIQETQYF. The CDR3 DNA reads TGCAGTGCCCACTACAGGGGAGGAATCCAAGAGACCCAGTACTTC.

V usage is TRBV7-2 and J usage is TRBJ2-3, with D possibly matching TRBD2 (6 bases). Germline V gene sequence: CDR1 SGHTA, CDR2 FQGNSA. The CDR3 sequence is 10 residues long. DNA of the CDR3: TGTGCAGGAGGGTCAGATACGCAGTATTTT. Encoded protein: CAGGSDTQYF.

This chain's CDR3 is CASTTLNTEAFF. CDR3 bases: TGTGCCAGCACCACACTGAACACTGAAGCTTTCTTT. This sequence joins TRBV7-8 and TRBJ1-1; no definite D call. Germline CDR1 reads SGHVS; CDR2 reads FQNEAQ. V lost 7 bases to trimming and J lost 0 bases, with 6 bases between them. This CDR3 is built from 12 residues.

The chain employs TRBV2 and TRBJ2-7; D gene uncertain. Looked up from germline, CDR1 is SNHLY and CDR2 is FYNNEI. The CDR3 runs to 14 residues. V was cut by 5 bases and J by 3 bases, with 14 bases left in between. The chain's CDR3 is CASSFEPSRYEQYF. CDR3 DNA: TGTGCCAGCAGTTTTGAGCCAAGCCGCTACGAGCAGTACTTC.

The CDR3 reads CASSLASAYYNEQFF. The CDR3 coding sequence is TGCGCCAGCAGCTTGGCTAGCGCTTACTACAATGAGCAGTTCTTC. This rearrangement joins TRBV5-1 to TRBJ2-1, with D maybe TRBD2 (6 bases). Germline assignment: CDR1 SGHRS and CDR2 YFSETQ. CDR3 length: 15 amino acids. Trimming cost V 0 bases and J 3 bases, with 10 bases left between them.

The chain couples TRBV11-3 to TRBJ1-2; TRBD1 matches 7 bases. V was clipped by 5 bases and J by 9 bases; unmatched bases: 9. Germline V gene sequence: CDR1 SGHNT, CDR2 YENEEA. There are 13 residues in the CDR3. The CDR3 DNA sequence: TGTGCCAGCAGCGCGGTGACAGGGAGTCGCTACACCTTC. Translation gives CASSAVTGSRYTF.

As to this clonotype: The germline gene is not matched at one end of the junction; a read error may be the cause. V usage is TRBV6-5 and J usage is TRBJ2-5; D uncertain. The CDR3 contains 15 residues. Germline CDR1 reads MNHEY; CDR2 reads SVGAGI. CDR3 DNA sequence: TGTGCCAGCAGTTATGGTGGGGAATCTCAAGAGGCCCAGTACTTC. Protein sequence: CASSYGGESQEAQYF.

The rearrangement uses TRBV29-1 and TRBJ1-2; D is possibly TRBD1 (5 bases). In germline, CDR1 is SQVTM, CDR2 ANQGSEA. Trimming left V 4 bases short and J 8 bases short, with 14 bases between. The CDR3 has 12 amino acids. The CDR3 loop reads CSVVVPGRGYTF. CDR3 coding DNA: TGCAGCGTTGTTGTTCCGGGGCGAGGCTACACCTTC.

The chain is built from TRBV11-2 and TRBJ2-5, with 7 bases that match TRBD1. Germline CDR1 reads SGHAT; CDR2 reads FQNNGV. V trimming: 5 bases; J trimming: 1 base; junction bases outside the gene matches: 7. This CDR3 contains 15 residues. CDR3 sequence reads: CASSQKGQFQETQYF. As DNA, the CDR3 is TGTGCCAGCAGCCAAAAGGGACAGTTCCAAGAGACCCAGTACTTC.

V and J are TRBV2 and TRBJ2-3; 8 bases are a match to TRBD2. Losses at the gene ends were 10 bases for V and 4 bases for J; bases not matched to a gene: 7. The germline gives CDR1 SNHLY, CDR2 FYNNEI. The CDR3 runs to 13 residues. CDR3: CATAGVSADTQYF. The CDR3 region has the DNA TGTGCCACAGCGGGGGTCTCAGCAGATACGCAGTATTTT. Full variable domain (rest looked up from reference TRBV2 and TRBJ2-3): EPEVTQTPSHQVTQMGQEVILRCVPISNHLYFYWYRQILGQKVEFLVSFYNNEISEKSEIFDDQFSVERPDGSNFTLKIRSTKLEDSAMYFCATAGVSADTQYFGPGTRLTVL.